Listed here are 17 T cell receptor beta chains from one sample, sequenced in a study of blood T cell repertoires in COVID-19. Method: immunoSEQ multiplex PCR; TCRdb's copy keeps in-frame clones and lacks some. The sample gives a few hundred thousand clones, about 87% of which show up once; approximately 2.9% is in the top ten. What was sequenced was peripheral blood. The receptor set was obtained from a man aged 60-69 years with acute or convalescent COVID-19.

The rearrangement joins TRBV5-4 to TRBJ2-3, with 7 nucleotides matching TRBD2. V was clipped by 1 base and J by 5 bases; unmatched bases: 7. Germline CDR1 and CDR2: SGHNT and YYREEE (reference sequence). CDR3 length equals 15 residues. CDR3 loop: CASSLWGGEVDTQYF. CDR3 coding DNA: TGTGCCAGCAGCTTGTGGGGGGGGGAGGTAGATACGCAGTATTTT. The full variable domain, in which reference TRBV5-4 and TRBJ2-3 provide the parts outside the CDR3, is ETGVTQSPTHLIKTRGQQVTLRCSSQSGHNTVSWYQQALGQGPQFIFQYYREEENGRGNFPPRFSGLQFPNYSSELNVNALELDDSALYLCASSLWGGEVDTQYFGPGTRLTVL.

V usage is TRBV2 and J usage is TRBJ2-7; 7 bases agree with TRBD2. The length of the CDR3 is 15 residues. V shed 5 bases and J 4 bases; nucleotides not matched to a gene: 11. The V gene's germline CDR1 is SNHLY and CDR2 FYNNEI. As DNA, the CDR3 is TGTGCCAGCAGTACTTCTCGACTAGCTGGGTACGAGCAGTACTTC. Its protein is CASSTSRLAGYEQYF. Combining the CDR3 with reference TRBV2 and TRBJ2-7 gives the whole variable domain EPEVTQTPSHQVTQMGQEVILRCVPISNHLYFYWYRQILGQKVEFLVSFYNNEISEKSEIFDDQFSVERPDGSNFTLKIRSTKLEDSAMYFCASSTSRLAGYEQYFGPGTRLTVT.

The rearrangement links TRBV6-6 to TRBJ2-1; 7 bases match TRBD2. The CDR3 is 15 amino acids. Germline lookup yields CDR1 MNHNY and CDR2 SVGAGI (reference sequence). V shed 2 bases and J 3 bases; nucleotides not matched to a gene: 4. DNA for the CDR3: TGTGCCAGCAGTTACGAGAGCGGGGACTACAATGAGCAGTTCTTC. It translates to CASSYESGDYNEQFF.

The chain employs TRBV7-6 and TRBJ1-2; 8 bases agree with TRBD1. The CDR3 covers 15 residues. Germline values: CDR1 SGHVS, CDR2 FNYEAQ. The V and J ends lost 5 bases and 6 bases, in that order; junction bases with no gene match: 11. Here the CDR3 DNA reads TGTGCCAGCAGCCACATCCTTGACAGGGGTAATGGCTACACCTTC. Its protein is CASSHILDRGNGYTF.

The chain employs TRBV30 and TRBJ1-4; D not certain. Germline V gene sequence: CDR1 GTSNPN, CDR2 SVGIG (reference sequence). V lost 3 bases and J lost 8, with 16 bases in between. This CDR3 region has 14 residues. CDR3 amino acids: CAWRPRGEEEKLFF. The CDR3 nucleotides read TGTGCCTGGAGGCCTAGAGGCGAGGAAGAAAAACTGTTTTTT.

This clone has a single count. This chain links TRBV5-1 with TRBJ1-4; a possible D gene is TRBD1 (5 bases). The V gene lost 3 bases and the J gene lost 3 bases, with 12 bases spanning the gap. The CDR3 has 15 residues. CDR1 SGHRS and CDR2 YFSETQ come from the germline V gene. The CDR3 reads CASSYGAGANEKLFF. The CDR3 region has the DNA TGCGCCAGCAGCTACGGAGCGGGGGCTAATGAAAAACTGTTTTTT.

The gene calls are TRBV9 and TRBJ1-1; D is undetermined. Trimming removed 3 bases from V and 0 bases from J, with 6 bases in between. Germline V gene lookup returns CDR1 SGDLS and CDR2 YYNGEE. There are 13 residues in the CDR3. The CDR3 DNA follows: TGTGCCAGCAGCGCGTCGGTGAACACTGAAGCTTTCTTT. It codes for CASSASVNTEAFF.

DNA of the CDR3: TGCGCCAGCAGCTATTTAGCGGGGGGGGCGGACACCGGGGAGCTGTTTTTT. Amino acids: CASSYLAGGADTGELFF. The chain couples TRBV5-1 to TRBJ2-2, with TRBD2 identical over 11 bases. The CDR3 covers 17 residues. Germline V lookup: CDR1 SGHRS, CDR2 YFSETQ. V gave up 3 bases and J gave up 3 bases; unmatched junction bases: 7.

V usage is TRBV5-4 and J usage is TRBJ1-6; TRBD1 matches 10 bases. The CDR3 is 15 residues long. The germline V gene encodes CDR1 SGHNT and CDR2 YYREEE (reference sequence). V was clipped by 3 bases and J by 10 bases; unmatched bases: 7. The CDR3 is CASSSRTGGGSPLHF. The CDR3 DNA reads TGTGCCAGCAGCTCCCGGACAGGGGGTGGGTCACCCCTCCACTTT.

The rearrangement joins TRBV19 to TRBJ2-5; 7 bases line up with TRBD1. Trimming at V came to 3 bases and at J to 2 bases, leaving 6 bases not matched to a gene. The CDR3 loop spans 15 amino acids. CDR1 and CDR2 from the germline V gene are LNHDA and SQIVND (reference sequence). CDR3 sequence: CASSIWTGPQETQYF. The DNA for the CDR3 is TGTGCCAGTAGTATTTGGACAGGTCCTCAAGAGACCCAGTACTTC.

The V gene is TRBV5-5, the J gene TRBJ2-1, with 7 bases aligning to TRBD2. CDR3 size: 16 residues. Germline V gene data show CDR1 as SGHKS and CDR2 as YYEKEE (reference sequence). V gave up 0 bases and J gave up 0 bases; unmatched junction bases: 3. The CDR3 sequence is CASSLVRGSSYNEQFF. The CDR3 DNA reads as TGTGCCAGCAGCTTGGTGCGGGGGAGCTCCTACAATGAGCAGTTCTTC.

The chain joins TRBV3-1 (or the pseudogene TRBV3-2) to TRBJ1-2, with D possibly matching TRBD1 (6 bases). The germline CDR1 and CDR2 sequences are LGHDT and YNNKEL (reference sequence). V was pared by 1 base and J by 6 bases, with 18 bases between. The CDR3 runs to 16 residues. CDR3 DNA: TGTGCCAGCAGCCAAGTCCCAGGTGGGGGCGTTCATGGCTACACCTTC. The encoded protein is CASSQVPGGGVHGYTF.

The chain carries TRBV9 and TRBJ2-3, with TRBD2 as a possible D gene (5 bases). This CDR3 is built from 16 residues. V lost 4 bases to trimming and J lost 2 bases, with 17 bases between them. The germline V gene encodes CDR1 SGDLS and CDR2 YYNGEE. The CDR3 spells CASSPRSGDHTDTQYF. In DNA form, the CDR3 reads TGTGCCAGCAGCCCTCGGTCCGGGGATCACACAGATACGCAGTATTTT. Supplemented by reference TRBV9 and TRBJ2-3, the full variable domain reads DSGVTQTPKHLITATGQRVTLRCSPRSGDLSVYWYQQSLDQGLQFLIQYYNGEERAKGNILERFSAQQFPDLHSELNLSSLELGDSALYFCASSPRSGDHTDTQYFGPGTRLTVL.

The chain carries TRBV15 and TRBJ1-2; 8 bases fit TRBD1. Germline V lookup: CDR1 LNHNV, CDR2 YYDKDF (reference sequence). V lost 4 bases to trimming and J lost 12 bases; unmatched junction nucleotides: 7. CDR3 length equals 12 residues. In nucleotides, the CDR3 is TGTGCCACCAGCATGGACAGGGAAAGTAACACCTTC. Residues: CATSMDRESNTF.

The chain links TRBV2 to TRBJ1-1; D not resolved. The CDR3 covers 12 residues. Trimming stripped 7 bases from V and 7 bases from J, with 13 bases between. Looked up from germline, CDR1 is SNHLY and CDR2 is FYNNEI. The CDR3 is CASKIGANEAFF. CDR3 DNA: TGTGCCAGCAAAATTGGAGCGAATGAAGCTTTCTTT.

The chain combines TRBV19 with TRBJ1-2; TRBD1 matches at 9 bases. Germline V lookup: CDR1 LNHDA, CDR2 SQIVND (reference sequence). V was clipped by 9 bases and J by 1 base; unmatched bases: 6. The length of the CDR3 is 14 residues. CDR3 sequence reads: CASNRQGDNYGYTF. The CDR3 DNA reads as TGTGCCAGCAACCGACAGGGGGATAACTATGGCTACACCTTC.

The V call is TRBV11-3, the J call TRBJ2-1; TRBD1 agrees at 7 bases. J was trimmed by 2 bases and V by 5 bases; bases with no gene match: 9. The CDR3 totals 16 residues. The germline gives CDR1 SGHNT, CDR2 YENEEA. CDR3 sequence (DNA): TGTGCCAGCAGCCGGGACAGAAAAGAAACCTACAATGAGCAGTTCTTC. Translation: CASSRDRKETYNEQFF.